This T cell receptor (beta chain) was sequenced for a study of beta chain features in type 1 diabetes. Study-level points and caveats: Cells with high TCR expression could be over-represented when cDNA is sequenced.

Losses at the gene ends were 3 bases for V and 7 bases for J; bases not matched to a gene: 8. This CDR3 has 14 amino acids. The germline V gene encodes CDR1 MNHEY and CDR2 SVGAGI. In the case of this clone: Antigen: not known.

Since all of the isolated RNA was reverse transcribed, expressed TCRB transcripts were what got sequenced. Repertoires were generated with immunoSEQ multiplex PCR, while TCRdb's copy carries only in-frame clones and drops some. The table shows hundreds of thousands of clones, with about 14% occurring only once. V usage is TRBV6-5 and J usage is TRBJ2-7; 8 nucleotides align to TRBD1. The sample was central memory CD4+ T cells from blood. The clonotype was recovered from a man aged 30 to 45 in good health. As DNA, the CDR3 is TGTGCCAGCAGTTATCAAGGGACAGGAGGTGAGCAGTACTTC. It translates to CASSYQGTGGEQYF.